This TCR beta chain was observed in a study of cytomegalovirus exposure and HLA in healthy donors. Whole-study results and caveats: In most subjects, TCR beta sequences reportedly gave accurate predictions of HLA-A and HLA-B alleles. An analysis that was carried out later associated about 17,000 TCR beta sequences with HLA alleles at 0.05 false discovery rate.

CDR1 is SGHAT, CDR2 FQNNGV, per germline. V was trimmed by 6 bases and J by 2 bases, leaving 11 bases between them. There are 13 residues in the CDR3. Donors consisted of healthy bone marrow donors. There were likely unrecorded immune exposures, though donors were nominally healthy when sampled. A remark on this clone: The target antigen is unknown.

In the PCR, 60 Vbeta and 13 Jbeta primers were used. Sequenced by immunoSEQ multiplex PCR; TCRdb stores in-frame clones only, minus some. Of about 150,000 clones in the sample, 60% to 85% are singletons; the top ten hold about 13%. This TCR came from a man in his forties or fifties in good health and CMV-seropositive. The genes are TRBV11-2 and TRBJ2-7; unclear D gene. The sample was PBMCs. The CDR3 is CASSLDGAYEQYF. Here the CDR3 DNA reads TGTGCCAGCAGTCTCGACGGAGCCTACGAGCAGTACTTC.